This passage covers 16 T cell receptor beta chains from one sample sequenced in a study of cytomegalovirus exposure and HLA in healthy donors. Libraries were prepared by immunoSEQ multiplex PCR; TCRdb keeps only in-frame clonotypes and omits some of them. The sample lists fewer than 350,000 clones, 88% occurring once. The sequencing sample was made of PBMCs. Receptors were obtained from a woman aged 18-30 years in good health and CMV-seronegative.

This sequence joins TRBV28 and TRBJ2-7, with 9 bases fitting TRBD2. The V gene end was trimmed by 3 bases and the J gene end by 7 bases; junction bases not matched to a gene: 4. The length of the CDR3 is 13 residues. From germline, CDR1 is MDHEN and CDR2 SYDVKM. CDR3 nucleotide sequence: TGTGCCAGCAGTTTTTCTAGCGGGACTGAGCAGTACTTC. It encodes CASSFSSGTEQYF.

V is TRBV5-1 and J is TRBJ2-7; possibly TRBD1 for D (6 bases). V was shortened by 4 bases and J by 3 bases, with 14 bases between the two germline ends. Germline V lookup: CDR1 SGHRS, CDR2 YFSETQ. The CDR3 runs 14 residues. The CDR3 DNA reads TGCGCCAGCAGCCTCCGGGACATGAACTACGAGCAGTACTTC. Its translation is CASSLRDMNYEQYF.

The CDR3 nucleotides read TGTGCCAGCAGCGCCAGGGACAGGGGTATGACTGAAGCTTTCTTT. Translation: CASSARDRGMTEAFF. The rearrangement joins TRBV13 to TRBJ1-1; 10 bases line up with TRBD1. J lost 5 bases, V lost 5 bases, and 8 bases had no gene match. CDR3 length equals 15 residues. Germline-derived CDR1 and CDR2 are PRHDT and FYEKMQ (reference sequence).

V usage is TRBV2 and J usage is TRBJ2-5; 8 nucleotides agree with TRBD1. This CDR3 is 16 amino acids long. The germline V gene encodes CDR1 SNHLY and CDR2 FYNNEI. The V gene end was trimmed by 5 bases and the J gene end by 4 bases; junction bases not matched to a gene: 12. The CDR3 coding sequence is TGTGCCAGCAGTCCCCGCTCCCAGGGGGCGGGAGAGACCCAGTACTTC. This sequence encodes CASSPRSQGAGETQYF.

This chain links TRBV6-6 with TRBJ2-7, with 10 nucleotides matching TRBD1. CDR3 length equals 15 residues. Germline CDR1 MNHNY, CDR2 SVGAGI (reference sequence). Germline trimming cut 6 bases from V and 3 bases from J; bases unmatched to any gene: 8. In nucleotides, the CDR3 is TGTGCCAGCAGGTCCTGGGGACAGGGGCACTACGAGCAGTACTTC. This encodes CASRSWGQGHYEQYF.

V is TRBV2 and J is TRBJ2-1; D perhaps matches TRBD2 (6 bases). Germline values: CDR1 SNHLY, CDR2 FYNNEI. V lost 4 bases to trimming and J lost 8 bases, with 15 bases between them. The CDR3 length is 14 residues. The CDR3 coding sequence is TGTGCCAGCAGTGCGCTGGGGGGTCATGATGAGCAGTTCTTC. It is translated as CASSALGGHDEQFF.

The chain couples TRBV19 to TRBJ1-6; D possibly corresponds to TRBD1 (6 bases). Trimming left V 4 bases short and J 7 bases short, with 14 bases between. This CDR3 has 15 amino acids. Germline V CDR1 and CDR2: LNHDA, SQIVND (reference sequence). The CDR3 loop reads CASSTSAQGNSPLHF. As DNA, the CDR3 is TGTGCCAGTAGTACTTCAGCGCAGGGGAATTCACCCCTCCACTTT.

This clone was detected only a few times. This sequence joins TRBV5-1 and TRBJ1-3, with D uncertain. Trimming cost V 3 bases and J 4 bases, with 14 bases left between them. Germline CDR1 and CDR2: SGHRS and YFSETQ. This CDR3 has 15 amino acids. Here the CDR3 DNA reads TGCGCCAGCAGCTCCAACGTCCAGTTGGGAAACACCATATATTTT. Amino acids: CASSSNVQLGNTIYF.

The rearrangement joins TRBV7-2 to TRBJ2-7; 9 nucleotides line up with TRBD2. Germline CDR1 reads SGHTA; CDR2 reads FQGNSA. J was trimmed by 7 bases and V by 2 bases; bases with no gene match: 6. The CDR3 runs 14 residues. Here the CDR3 DNA reads TGTGCCAGCAGCTTAACTAGCGGGTCCCTGGAGCAGTACTTC. It is translated as CASSLTSGSLEQYF.

The rearrangement uses TRBV7-9 and TRBJ1-4; weak D call: TRBD1 (5 bases). Per the germline V gene, CDR1 is SEHNR and CDR2 is FQNEAQ (reference sequence). The ends were cut back, 1 base at V and 8 bases at J, with 14 bases in the middle. CDR3 length: 15 amino acids. The CDR3 nucleotides read TGTGCCAGCAGCTTAGAAGGGGCAGGGAACGAAAAACTGTTTTTT. Its protein product is CASSLEGAGNEKLFF.

The chain joins TRBV5-4 to TRBJ2-2; 12 nucleotides match TRBD2. The V and J ends lost 4 bases and 5 bases, in that order; junction bases with no gene match: 3. This CDR3 is built from 15 residues. CDR1 is SGHNT, CDR2 YYREEE, per germline (reference sequence). CDR3 sequence reads: CASSASGRDTGELFF. CDR3 sequence (DNA): TGTGCCAGCAGCGCTAGCGGGAGGGATACCGGGGAGCTGTTTTTT.

This clone occurred once. The chain combines TRBV29-1 with TRBJ2-3; D may be TRBD2 (6 bases). Trimming took off 6 bases at V and 2 bases at J, with 12 bases between the two ends. The CDR3 spans 13 residues. CDR1 SQVTM and CDR2 ANQGSEA come from the germline V gene. CDR3 residues: CSVRDSNTDTQYF. CDR3 coding DNA: TGCAGCGTCCGGGACTCTAACACAGATACGCAGTATTTT.

This chain connects TRBV6-6 to TRBJ2-7, with 8 bases aligning to TRBD1. Unmatched junction bases numbered 8, after V lost 3 bases and J lost 7 bases. CDR1 is MNHNY, CDR2 SVGAGI, per germline (reference sequence). This CDR3 is 14 amino acids long. The chain's CDR3 is CASSYRQGATEQYF. CDR3 DNA: TGTGCCAGCAGTTATAGGCAGGGGGCTACGGAGCAGTACTTC.

V is TRBV6-5 and J is TRBJ1-1; TRBD1 agrees at 8 bases. V lost 5 bases and J lost 6; bases outside the gene matches: 11. The CDR3 is 15 residues long. Germline V CDR1 and CDR2: MNHEY, SVGAGI. The CDR3 nucleotides are TGTGCCAGCAGTCCGTCAGGACAGGGATGGGCTGAAGCTTTCTTT. Residues: CASSPSGQGWAEAFF.

As DNA, the CDR3 is TGTGCCAGCAGCGGAACCCGGCCGGGGTGGAACTATGGCTACACCTTC. Translated, it gives CASSGTRPGWNYGYTF. The J gene is TRBJ1-2, the V gene TRBV9, with unresolved D. The CDR3 is made up of 16 amino acids. Germline assignment: CDR1 SGDLS and CDR2 YYNGEE. V was shortened by 3 bases and J by 2 bases, with 17 bases between the two germline ends.

V gene TRBV4-2 combines with J gene TRBJ1-2; 9 nucleotides align to TRBD1. The CDR3 consists of 17 residues. Germline CDR1 reads LGHNA; CDR2 reads YNFKEQ. V lost 2 bases and J lost 3; bases outside the gene matches: 10. Written as DNA, the CDR3 is TGTGCCAGCAGCCAACGGGCGGGACAGGGTGGGGACTATGGCTACACCTTC. This codes for CASSQRAGQGGDYGYTF.